The 27 T cell receptor beta chains below were found in one sample sequenced in a study of blood T cell repertoires in COVID-19. The assay was immunoSEQ multiplex PCR, and TCRdb's table has in-frame clones only and misses some. The data contain roughly 140,000 clones, 75% to 90% of them singletons. Sequencing input: peripheral blood. The receptors here all came from a woman in her sixties with active COVID-19.

The chain uses TRBV6-2 or TRBV6-3 and TRBJ1-1; D possibly corresponds to TRBD1 (6 bases). Germline loops: CDR1 MNHEY, CDR2 SVGEGT. Between the trimmed V and J ends, which lost 4 bases and 4 bases, there was a span of 16 bases. This CDR3 has 15 amino acids. DNA of the CDR3: TGTGCCAGCAGTTGGCCGTTGGGGGGGCGCACTGAAGCTTTCTTT. This codes for CASSWPLGGRTEAFF.

This chain links TRBV18 with TRBJ2-5; possible D gene TRBD2, 6 bases. The CDR3 has 15 residues. CDR1 is KGHSH and CDR2 is LQKENI in the germline V gene. The ends were cut back, 3 bases at V and 5 bases at J, with 16 bases in the middle. CDR3 nucleotides: TGTGCCAGCTCACCGTCAGGGCAGAGCGGGGAGACCCAGTACTTC. This gives the protein CASSPSGQSGETQYF. Based on the CDR3 plus reference TRBV18 and TRBJ2-5, the full variable domain is NAGVMQNPRHLVRRRGQEARLRCSPMKGHSHVYWYRQLPEEGLKFMVYLQKENIIDESGMPKERFSAEFPKEGPSILRIQQVVRGDSAAYFCASSPSGQSGETQYFGPGTRLLVL.

The chain links TRBV6-6 to TRBJ2-1, with D perhaps matching TRBD2 (5 bases). The CDR3 totals 15 residues. Per germline, CDR1 MNHNY and CDR2 SVGAGI (reference sequence). The V gene lost 6 bases and the J gene lost 4 bases, with 16 bases spanning the gap. The CDR3 protein is CASSALGRRYNEQFF. As DNA, the CDR3 is TGTGCCAGCAGCGCCCTTGGGAGACGATACAATGAGCAGTTCTTC.

This chain's CDR3 is CASSQDRDNPTLDYGYTF. The DNA for the CDR3 is TGTGCCAGCAGCCAAGACCGGGACAACCCCACGTTGGACTATGGCTACACCTTC. This chain links TRBV4-2 with TRBJ1-2; D perhaps matches TRBD1 (6 bases). In germline, CDR1 is LGHNA, CDR2 YNFKEQ. CDR3 length: 18 residues. V shed 0 bases and J shed 3 bases, with 20 bases lying between them.

The V gene is TRBV5-1, the J gene TRBJ1-2, with a weak D call TRBD1 (6 bases). Trimming cost V 5 bases and J 1 base, with 15 bases left between them. Germline assignment: CDR1 SGHRS and CDR2 YFSETQ. The CDR3 covers 15 residues. The CDR3 sequence is CASSALRGHNYGYTF. DNA of the CDR3: TGCGCCAGCAGTGCCCTGAGGGGACATAACTATGGCTACACCTTC.

The chain combines TRBV7-9 with TRBJ2-3; no definite D call. V lost 6 bases, J lost 2 bases, and 18 bases lay in between. The CDR3 is 16 residues long. From germline, CDR1 is SEHNR and CDR2 FQNEAQ (reference sequence). DNA for the CDR3: TGTGCCAGCAGTACCCTCGGGTCTACCGACACAGATACGCAGTATTTT. Protein product: CASSTLGSTDTDTQYF. The full variable domain, its missing parts supplied by reference TRBV7-9 and TRBJ2-3, is DTGVSQNPRHKITKRGQNVTFRCDPISEHNRLYWYRQTLGQGPEFLTYFQNEAQLEKSRLLSDRFSAERPKGSFSTLEIQRTEQGDSAMYLCASSTLGSTDTDTQYFGPGTRLTVL.

This clone was observed a handful of times. The CDR3 DNA reads as TGTGCCAGCAGTTTTACAGACAGCTCCCTGGTCTATGGCTACACCTTC. This sequence encodes CASSFTDSSLVYGYTF. This chain connects TRBV6-5 to TRBJ1-2, with D maybe TRBD1 (5 bases). This CDR3 region has 16 residues. Germline V gene sequence: CDR1 MNHEY, CDR2 SVGAGI. The germline V and J ends were trimmed by 4 bases and 4 bases, with 19 bases remaining between them.

The chain links TRBV2 to TRBJ1-5, with TRBD1 identical over 9 bases. Germline-derived CDR1 and CDR2 are SNHLY and FYNNEI. The length of the CDR3 is 15 residues. V shed 2 bases, J shed 11 bases, and the junction held 10 bases outside the gene matches. DNA for the CDR3: TGTGCCAGCAGTGAAAGGACAGGGGTCCCAGGGGCCCAGCATTTT. Its protein product is CASSERTGVPGAQHF.

The chain combines TRBV12-3 or TRBV12-4 with TRBJ1-5; the D is unclear. The CDR3 is made up of 11 amino acids. The germline V and J ends were trimmed by 2 bases and 6 bases, with 2 bases remaining between them. CDR3 amino acids: CASSLRQPQHF. The CDR3 DNA reads TGTGCCAGCAGTTTACGTCAGCCCCAGCATTTT.

The V and J genes are TRBV30 and TRBJ2-2; 12 bases agree with TRBD2. The length of the CDR3 is 15 residues. Germline CDR1 is GTSNPN and CDR2 is SVGIG (reference sequence). The junction had 3 bases not matched to a gene; V was cut back by 4 bases and J by 3 bases. The DNA for the CDR3 is TGTGCCTGGAAACTAGCGGGAGGCCACACCGGGGAGCTGTTTTTT. This sequence encodes CAWKLAGGHTGELFF.

The V call is TRBV5-1, the J call TRBJ1-4; 7 nucleotides agree with TRBD1. The V gene's germline CDR1 is SGHRS and CDR2 YFSETQ. V lost 2 bases, J lost 8 bases, and 9 bases stayed unmatched. This CDR3 is 15 amino acids long. The CDR3 bases are TGCGCCAGCAGCTTTACAGGGGAAGCAGGAGAAAAACTGTTTTTT. Its protein product is CASSFTGEAGEKLFF.

This clone was recorded once. The chain recombines TRBV18 with TRBJ1-5, with TRBD1 matching over 8 bases. The V gene's germline CDR1 is KGHSH and CDR2 LQKENI. There are 16 residues in the CDR3. The J segment lost 6 bases and the V segment lost 6 bases, leaving 13 bases of the junction unmatched. The CDR3 nucleotides read TGTGCCAGCTCGGCAGTGGGGACAGGCACAGGTCAGCCCCAGCATTTT. It is translated as CASSAVGTGTGQPQHF.

This rearrangement joins TRBV19 to TRBJ1-2; 7 nucleotides match TRBD1. The CDR3 sequence is 13 residues long. The ends lost 6 bases at V and 1 base at J; junction bases unmatched: 2. Per the germline V gene, CDR1 is LNHDA and CDR2 is SQIVND (reference sequence). CDR3 sequence reads: CASRTGINYGYTF. CDR3 nucleotides: TGTGCCAGTAGGACAGGGATTAACTATGGCTACACCTTC.

The chain has TRBV2 and TRBJ2-2; 9 bases fit TRBD1. The trim removed 8 bases at V and 1 base at J, leaving 5 bases unmatched. CDR3 size: 15 residues. The germline V gene encodes CDR1 SNHLY and CDR2 FYNNEI. The CDR3 protein is CASGGDRVNTGELFF. DNA of the CDR3: TGTGCCAGCGGTGGGGACAGGGTGAACACCGGGGAGCTGTTTTTT.

This clone has a handful of counts. The chain carries TRBV5-1 and TRBJ2-7; TRBD1 matches 8 bases. V trimming: 4 bases; J trimming: 6 bases; junction bases outside the gene matches: 12. Germline lookup yields CDR1 SGHRS and CDR2 YFSETQ. The CDR3 extends over 15 amino acids. CDR3 sequence reads: CASSGSGTGLGEQYF. The DNA of the CDR3 is TGCGCCAGCAGCGGTTCCGGGACAGGTTTAGGCGAGCAGTACTTC.

The chain is built from TRBV12-3 or TRBV12-4 and TRBJ2-5; no reliable D call. The CDR3 runs to 13 residues. The germline V and J ends were trimmed by 3 bases and 1 base, with 6 bases remaining between them. CDR3 in amino acids: CASSFRVQETQYF. The CDR3 nucleotides read TGTGCCAGCAGTTTCCGGGTCCAAGAGACCCAGTACTTC.

In this sample, this clone turned up a few times. The chain joins TRBV9 to TRBJ2-7; the match to TRBD2 covers 9 bases. CDR1 SGDLS and CDR2 YYNGEE come from the germline V gene. CDR3 length equals 15 residues. V lost 2 bases and J lost 6; bases outside the gene matches: 9. The DNA of the CDR3 is TGTGCCAGCAGCGTCGGGACTAGCCTTAATGCCGAGCAGTACTTC. Translation: CASSVGTSLNAEQYF.

This chain connects TRBV15 to TRBJ1-4; 12 bases are shared with TRBD1. The J segment lost 8 bases and the V segment lost 5 bases, leaving 6 bases of the junction unmatched. The CDR3 consists of 15 residues. Germline assignment: CDR1 LNHNV and CDR2 YYDKDF (reference sequence). This CDR3 is CATSRPGTGGEKLFF. CDR3 nucleotide sequence: TGTGCCACCAGCCGTCCCGGGACAGGGGGCGAAAAACTGTTTTTT.

The chain is built from TRBV7-3 and TRBJ2-2; D remains ambiguous. Trimming left V 3 bases short and J 0 bases short, with 2 bases between. The CDR3 is made up of 13 amino acids. Germline V gene lookup returns CDR1 SGHTA and CDR2 FQGTGA. CDR3 bases: TGTGCCAGCAGCTTTACGAACACCGGGGAGCTGTTTTTT. It specifies CASSFTNTGELFF. Complete variable domain (other parts from reference TRBV7-3 and TRBJ2-2): GAGVSQTPSNKVTEKGKYVELRCDPISGHTALYWYRQSLGQGPEFLIYFQGTGAADDSGLPNDRFFAVRPEGSVSTLKIQRTERGDSAVYLCASSFTNTGELFFGEGSRLTVL.

This clone was seen once. The chain joins TRBV11-2 to TRBJ2-1, with 9 bases aligning to TRBD2. The CDR3 loop spans 16 amino acids. Germline values: CDR1 SGHAT, CDR2 FQNNGV. V lost 4 bases and J lost 4; bases outside the gene matches: 8. The CDR3 DNA reads as TGTGCCAGCAGCTCCTTAGCGGGAGTAGTTTACAATGAGCAGTTCTTC. This gives the protein CASSSLAGVVYNEQFF.

The count of this clone is one. The chain has TRBV6-1 and TRBJ2-7; 10 nucleotides agree with TRBD2. The J segment lost 2 bases and the V segment lost 3 bases, leaving 4 bases of the junction unmatched. Per the germline V gene, CDR1 is MNHNS and CDR2 is SASEGT. This CDR3 comprises 15 residues. The CDR3 is CASSDLAGGAYEQYF. DNA of the CDR3: TGTGCCAGCAGTGATTTAGCGGGAGGCGCCTACGAGCAGTACTTC.

In the case of this clone: This sample includes further DNA sequences coding for the same CDR3. The chain links TRBV5-1 to TRBJ2-3; 10 positions agree with TRBD1. The CDR3 spans 15 residues. Germline V gene sequence: CDR1 SGHRS, CDR2 YFSETQ. V lost 4 bases to trimming and J lost 3 bases; unmatched junction nucleotides: 5. The CDR3 sequence is CASSLPGQGTDTQYF. The CDR3 nucleotides are TGCGCCAGCAGCCTACCGGGACAGGGGACAGATACGCAGTATTTT.

This chain's CDR3 is CASSADRAYGYTF. The CDR3 DNA is TGTGCCAGCAGCGCGGACAGGGCCTATGGCTACACCTTC. This chain uses TRBV11-2 with TRBJ1-2; 8 bases map to TRBD1. This CDR3 is 13 amino acids long. The J segment lost 4 bases and the V segment lost 5 bases, leaving 3 bases of the junction unmatched. Germline V gene data show CDR1 as SGHAT and CDR2 as FQNNGV.

The chain employs TRBV19 and TRBJ2-1; D might be TRBD2 (6 bases). Germline V lookup: CDR1 LNHDA, CDR2 SQIVND (reference sequence). The V end lost 3 bases, the J end lost 3 bases, and 12 bases lay between the germline ends. CDR3 length: 15 amino acids. In nucleotides, the CDR3 is TGTGCCAGTAGTATGTCAGCGGGTCTCTACAATGAGCAGTTCTTC. Amino acid sequence: CASSMSAGLYNEQFF. Drawing the rest from reference TRBV19 and TRBJ2-1, the complete variable domain is DGGITQSPKYLFRKEGQNVTLSCEQNLNHDAMYWYRQDPGQGLRLIYYSQIVNDFQKGDIAEGYSVSREKKESFPLTVTSAQKNPTAFYLCASSMSAGLYNEQFFGPGTRLTVL.

The V gene is TRBV7-9, the J gene TRBJ2-1, with TRBD2 matching over 11 bases. The CDR3 length is 17 residues. Looked up from germline, CDR1 is SEHNR and CDR2 is FQNEAQ (reference sequence). The ends lost 10 bases at V and 5 bases at J; junction bases unmatched: 16. CDR3 nucleotides: TGTGCCATAATCAAAGGGGTGGGGACTAGCGGAAACAATGAGCAGTTCTTC. Translating gives CAIIKGVGTSGNNEQFF.

About this clone: The sample carries other DNA sequences with the same CDR3. The rearrangement links TRBV5-1 to TRBJ1-6, with TRBD1 matching over 7 bases. Germline CDR1 SGHRS, CDR2 YFSETQ. There are 14 residues in the CDR3. V trimming: 1 base; J trimming: 9 bases; junction bases outside the gene matches: 4. The CDR3 region is CASSLTGAGSPLHF. In DNA, the CDR3 is TGCGCCAGCAGCTTGACAGGGGCGGGTTCACCCCTCCACTTT.

This clone was found once. The chain is built from TRBV2 and TRBJ2-6; no clear D gene. The germline V gene has CDR1 SNHLY and CDR2 FYNNEI. The CDR3 contains 14 residues. Trimming removed 6 bases at V and 0 bases at J, with 6 bases between. CDR3 loop: CASSLSSGANVLTF. CDR3 bases: TGTGCCAGCAGCCTAAGCTCTGGGGCCAACGTCCTGACTTTC.